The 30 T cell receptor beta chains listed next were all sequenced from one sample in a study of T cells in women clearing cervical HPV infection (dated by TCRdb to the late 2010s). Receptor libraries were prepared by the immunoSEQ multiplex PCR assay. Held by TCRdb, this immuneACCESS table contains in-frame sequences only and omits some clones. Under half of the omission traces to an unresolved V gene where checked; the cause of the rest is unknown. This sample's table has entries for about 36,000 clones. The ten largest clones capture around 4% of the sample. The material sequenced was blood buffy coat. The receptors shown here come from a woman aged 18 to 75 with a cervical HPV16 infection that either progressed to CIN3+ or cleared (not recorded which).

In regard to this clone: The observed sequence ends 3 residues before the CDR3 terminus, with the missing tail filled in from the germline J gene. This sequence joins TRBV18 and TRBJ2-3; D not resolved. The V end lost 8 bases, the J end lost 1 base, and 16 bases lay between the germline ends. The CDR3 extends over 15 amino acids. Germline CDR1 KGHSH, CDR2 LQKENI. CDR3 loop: CASAPSLAGTDTQYF. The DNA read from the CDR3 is TGTGCCAGCGCCCCATCCTTGGCTGGCACAGATACG.

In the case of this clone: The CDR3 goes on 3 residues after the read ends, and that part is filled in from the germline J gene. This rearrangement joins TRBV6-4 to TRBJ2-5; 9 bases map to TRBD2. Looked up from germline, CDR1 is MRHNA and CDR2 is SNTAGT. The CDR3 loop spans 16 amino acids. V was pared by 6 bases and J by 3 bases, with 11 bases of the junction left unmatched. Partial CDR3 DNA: TGTGCCAGCAGATTTAGCGGGGGTAGACAAAAAGAGACC. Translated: CASRFSGGRQKET. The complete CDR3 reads CASRFSGGRQKETQYF.

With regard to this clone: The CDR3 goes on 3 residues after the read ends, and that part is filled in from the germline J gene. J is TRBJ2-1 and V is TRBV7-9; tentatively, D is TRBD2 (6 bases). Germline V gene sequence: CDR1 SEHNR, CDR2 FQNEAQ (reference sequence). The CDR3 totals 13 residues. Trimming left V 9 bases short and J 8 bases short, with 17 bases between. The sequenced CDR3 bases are TGTGCCAGGGGCCCGGTCGGGGACTATGAG. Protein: CARGPVGDYE. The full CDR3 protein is CARGPVGDYEQFF. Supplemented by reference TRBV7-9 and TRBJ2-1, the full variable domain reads DTGVSQNPRHKITKRGQNVTFRCDPISEHNRLYWYRQTLGQGPEFLTYFQNEAQLEKSRLLSDRFSAERPKGSFSTLEIQRTEQGDSAMYLCARGPVGDYEQFFGPGTRLTVL.

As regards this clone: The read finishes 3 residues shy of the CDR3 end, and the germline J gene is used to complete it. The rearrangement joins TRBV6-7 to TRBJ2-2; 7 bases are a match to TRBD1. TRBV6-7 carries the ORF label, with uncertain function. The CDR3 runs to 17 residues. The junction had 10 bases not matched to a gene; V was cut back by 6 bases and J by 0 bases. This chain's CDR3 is CASSRDRDNSNTGELFF. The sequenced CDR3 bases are TGTGCCAGCAGCCGGGACAGAGACAATTCGAACACCGGGGAG.

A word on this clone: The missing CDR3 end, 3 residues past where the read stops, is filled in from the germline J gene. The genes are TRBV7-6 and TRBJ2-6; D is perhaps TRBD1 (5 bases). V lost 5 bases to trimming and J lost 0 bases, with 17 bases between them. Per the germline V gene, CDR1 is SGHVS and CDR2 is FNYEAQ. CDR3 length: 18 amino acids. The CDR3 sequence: CASSPAAQVFSGANVLTF. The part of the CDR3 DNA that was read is TGTGCCAGCAGCCCCGCGGCACAGGTTTTCTCTGGGGCCAACGTC.

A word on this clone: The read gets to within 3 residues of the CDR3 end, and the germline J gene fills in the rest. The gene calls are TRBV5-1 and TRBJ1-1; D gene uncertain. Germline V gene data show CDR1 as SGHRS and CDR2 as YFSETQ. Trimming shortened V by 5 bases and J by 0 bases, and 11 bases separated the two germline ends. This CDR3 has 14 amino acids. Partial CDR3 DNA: TGCGCCAGCAGAAACAGCCACATGAACACTGAA. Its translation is CASRNSHMNTE. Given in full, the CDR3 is CASRNSHMNTEAFF.

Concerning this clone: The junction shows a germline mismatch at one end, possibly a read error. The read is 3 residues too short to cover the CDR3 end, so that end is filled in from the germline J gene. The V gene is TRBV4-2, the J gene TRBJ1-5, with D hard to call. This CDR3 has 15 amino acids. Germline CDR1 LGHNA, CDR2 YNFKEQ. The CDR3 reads CASSSGRNSNQPQHF. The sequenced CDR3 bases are TGCGCCAGCAGCTCAGGCAGGAATAGCAATCAGCCC.

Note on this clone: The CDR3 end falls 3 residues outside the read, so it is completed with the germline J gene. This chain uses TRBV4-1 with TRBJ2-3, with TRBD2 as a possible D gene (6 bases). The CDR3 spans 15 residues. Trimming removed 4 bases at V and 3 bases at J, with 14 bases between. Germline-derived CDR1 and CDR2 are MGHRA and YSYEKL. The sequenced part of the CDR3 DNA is TGCGCCAGCAGCCTGACTAGTTGGGCGACAGATACG. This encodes CASSLTSWATDT. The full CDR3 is CASSLTSWATDTQYF.

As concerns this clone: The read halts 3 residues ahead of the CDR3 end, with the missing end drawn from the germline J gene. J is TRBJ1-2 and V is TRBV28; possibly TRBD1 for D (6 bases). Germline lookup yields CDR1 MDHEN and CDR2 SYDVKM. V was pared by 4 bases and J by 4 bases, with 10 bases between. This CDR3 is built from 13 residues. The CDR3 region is CASSSGTRYGYTF. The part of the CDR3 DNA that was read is TGTGCCAGCAGTTCCGGGACACGCTATGGC.

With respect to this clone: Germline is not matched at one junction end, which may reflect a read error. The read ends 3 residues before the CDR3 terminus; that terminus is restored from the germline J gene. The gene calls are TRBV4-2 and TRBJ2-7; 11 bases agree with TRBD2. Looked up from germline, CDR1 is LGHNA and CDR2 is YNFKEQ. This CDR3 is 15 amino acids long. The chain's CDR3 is CASRAGTSGSYEQYF. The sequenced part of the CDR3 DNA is TGCGCCAGCAGGGCCGGGACTAGCGGCTCCTACGAG.

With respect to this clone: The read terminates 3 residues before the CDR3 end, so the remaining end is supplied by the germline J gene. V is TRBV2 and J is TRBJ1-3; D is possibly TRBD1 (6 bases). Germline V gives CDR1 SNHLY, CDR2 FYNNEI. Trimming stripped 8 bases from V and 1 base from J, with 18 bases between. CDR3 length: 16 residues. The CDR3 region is CASVEGGRRSGNTIYF. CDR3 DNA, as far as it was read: TGTGCCAGCGTGGAGGGGGGGAGGAGATCTGGAAACACC.

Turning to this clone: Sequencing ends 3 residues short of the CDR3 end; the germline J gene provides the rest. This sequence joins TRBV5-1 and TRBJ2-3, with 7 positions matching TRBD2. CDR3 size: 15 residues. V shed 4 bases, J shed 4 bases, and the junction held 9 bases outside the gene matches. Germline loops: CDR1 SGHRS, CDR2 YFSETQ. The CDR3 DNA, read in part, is TGCGCCAGCAGCCCCCTAGGCGGGAGTGCAGATACG. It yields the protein CASSPLGGSADT. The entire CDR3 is CASSPLGGSADTQYF.

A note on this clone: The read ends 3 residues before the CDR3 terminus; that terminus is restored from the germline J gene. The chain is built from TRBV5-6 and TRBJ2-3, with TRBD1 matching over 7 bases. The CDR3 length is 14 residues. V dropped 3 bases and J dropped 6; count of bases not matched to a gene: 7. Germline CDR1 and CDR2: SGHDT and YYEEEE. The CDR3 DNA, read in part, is TGTGCCAGCAGCTCCTTAGGGGGCGAGGATACG. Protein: CASSSLGGEDT. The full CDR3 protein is CASSSLGGEDTQYF.

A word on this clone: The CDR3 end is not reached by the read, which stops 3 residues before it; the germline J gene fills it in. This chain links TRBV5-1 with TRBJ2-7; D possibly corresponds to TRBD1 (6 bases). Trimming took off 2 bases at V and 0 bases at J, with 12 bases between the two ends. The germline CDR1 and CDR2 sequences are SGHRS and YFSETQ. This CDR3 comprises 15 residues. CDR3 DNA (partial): TGCGCCAGCAGCTTCAGGGGCCCGAGCTCCTACGAG. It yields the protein CASSFRGPSSYE. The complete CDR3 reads CASSFRGPSSYEQYF.

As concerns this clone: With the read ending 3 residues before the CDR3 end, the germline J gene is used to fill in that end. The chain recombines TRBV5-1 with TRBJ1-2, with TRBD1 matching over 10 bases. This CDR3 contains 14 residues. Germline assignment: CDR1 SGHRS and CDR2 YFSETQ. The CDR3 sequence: CASSFGGTGVGYTF. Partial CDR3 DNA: TGCGCCAGCAGCTTTGGGGGGACAGGGGTCGGC.

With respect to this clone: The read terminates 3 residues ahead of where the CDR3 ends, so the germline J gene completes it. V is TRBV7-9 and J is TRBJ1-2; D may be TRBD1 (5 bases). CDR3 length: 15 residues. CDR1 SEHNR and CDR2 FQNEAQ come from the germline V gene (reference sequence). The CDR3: CASSQRGTTSYDYTF. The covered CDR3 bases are TGTGCCAGCAGCCAGCGGGGGACTACGTCCTACGAC. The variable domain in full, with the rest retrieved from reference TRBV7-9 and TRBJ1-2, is DTGVSQNPRHKITKRGQNVTFRCDPISEHNRLYWYRQTLGQGPEFLTYFQNEAQLEKSRLLSDRFSAERPKGSFSTLEIQRTEQGDSAMYLCASSQRGTTSYDYTFGSGTRLTVV.

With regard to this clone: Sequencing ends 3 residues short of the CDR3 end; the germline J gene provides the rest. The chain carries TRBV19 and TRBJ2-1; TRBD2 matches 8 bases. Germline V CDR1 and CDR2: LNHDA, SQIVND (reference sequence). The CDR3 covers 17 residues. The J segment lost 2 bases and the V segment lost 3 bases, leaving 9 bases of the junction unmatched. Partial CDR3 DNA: TGTGCCAGTAGTATCGAGGGACTAGTCCCCACCTACAATGAG. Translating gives CASSIEGLVPTYNE. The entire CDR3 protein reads CASSIEGLVPTYNEQFF. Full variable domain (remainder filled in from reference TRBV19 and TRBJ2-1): DGGITQSPKYLFRKEGQNVTLSCEQNLNHDAMYWYRQDPGQGLRLIYYSQIVNDFQKGDIAEGYSVSREKKESFPLTVTSAQKNPTAFYLCASSIEGLVPTYNEQFFGPGTRLTVL.

The sequenced part of the CDR3 DNA is TGTGCCAGCAGCTCAGGGGGACCCTACGAG. Protein: CASSSGGPYE. The entire CDR3 is CASSSGGPYEQYF. V is TRBV28 and J is TRBJ2-7, with 7 bases lining up with TRBD1. The read comes to an end 3 residues before the CDR3 does, leaving the germline J gene to fill in the end. The CDR3 extends over 13 amino acids. The ends lost 6 bases at V and 2 bases at J; junction bases unmatched: 4. Germline V gene lookup returns CDR1 MDHEN and CDR2 SYDVKM.

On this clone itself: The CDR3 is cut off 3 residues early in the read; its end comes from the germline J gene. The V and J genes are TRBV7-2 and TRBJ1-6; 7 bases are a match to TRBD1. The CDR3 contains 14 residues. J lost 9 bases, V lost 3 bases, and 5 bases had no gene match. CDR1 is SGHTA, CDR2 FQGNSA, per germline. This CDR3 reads CASSFTGDSSPLHF. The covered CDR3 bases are TGTGCCAGCAGCTTTACAGGGGATAGTTCACCC.

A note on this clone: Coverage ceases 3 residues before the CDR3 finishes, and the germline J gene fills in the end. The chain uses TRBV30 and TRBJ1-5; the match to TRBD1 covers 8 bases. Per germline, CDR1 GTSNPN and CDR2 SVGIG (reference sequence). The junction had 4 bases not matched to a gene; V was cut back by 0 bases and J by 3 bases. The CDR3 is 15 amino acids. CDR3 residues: CAWSVQGVHNQPQHF. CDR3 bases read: TGTGCCTGGAGTGTACAGGGGGTGCACAATCAGCCC.

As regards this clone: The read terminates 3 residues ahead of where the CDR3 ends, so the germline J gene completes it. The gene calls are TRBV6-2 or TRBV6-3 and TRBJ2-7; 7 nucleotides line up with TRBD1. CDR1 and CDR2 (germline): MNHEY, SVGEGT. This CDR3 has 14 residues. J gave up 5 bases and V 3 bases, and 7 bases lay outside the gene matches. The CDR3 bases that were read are TGTGCCAGCAGTTATAGGACAGGAGGCGACGAG. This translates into CASSYRTGGDE. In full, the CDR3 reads CASSYRTGGDEQYF.

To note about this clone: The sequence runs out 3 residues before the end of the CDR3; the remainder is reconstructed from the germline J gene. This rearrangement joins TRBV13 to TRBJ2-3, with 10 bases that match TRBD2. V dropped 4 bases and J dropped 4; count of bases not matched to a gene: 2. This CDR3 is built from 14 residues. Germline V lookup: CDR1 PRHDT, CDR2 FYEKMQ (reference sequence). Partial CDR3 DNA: TGTGCCAGCAGCTCAGGACTAGCGGCAGATACG. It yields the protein CASSSGLAADT. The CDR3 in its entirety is CASSSGLAADTQYF. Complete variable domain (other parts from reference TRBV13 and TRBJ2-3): AAGVIQSPRHLIKEKRETATLKCYPIPRHDTVYWYQQGPGQDPQFLISFYEKMQSDKGSIPDRFSAQQFSDYHSELNMSSLELGDSALYFCASSSGLAADTQYFGPGTRLTVL.

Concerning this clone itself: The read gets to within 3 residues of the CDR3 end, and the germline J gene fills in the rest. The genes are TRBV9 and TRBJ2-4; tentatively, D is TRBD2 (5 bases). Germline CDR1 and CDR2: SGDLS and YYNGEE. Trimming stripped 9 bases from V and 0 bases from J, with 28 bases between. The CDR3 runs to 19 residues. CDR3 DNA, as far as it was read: TGTGCCACCTTCCGTCCTGCAGGTGAGGAACTAGGAGCCAAAAACATT. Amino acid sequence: CATFRPAGEELGAKNI. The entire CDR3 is CATFRPAGEELGAKNIQYF.

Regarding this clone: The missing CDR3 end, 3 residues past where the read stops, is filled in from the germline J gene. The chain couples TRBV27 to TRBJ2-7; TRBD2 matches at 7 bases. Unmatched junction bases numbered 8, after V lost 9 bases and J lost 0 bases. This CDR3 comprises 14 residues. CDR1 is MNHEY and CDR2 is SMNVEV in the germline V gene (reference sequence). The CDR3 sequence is CASADGGNSYEQYF. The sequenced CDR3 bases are TGTGCCAGTGCCGACGGGGGGAACTCCTACGAG.

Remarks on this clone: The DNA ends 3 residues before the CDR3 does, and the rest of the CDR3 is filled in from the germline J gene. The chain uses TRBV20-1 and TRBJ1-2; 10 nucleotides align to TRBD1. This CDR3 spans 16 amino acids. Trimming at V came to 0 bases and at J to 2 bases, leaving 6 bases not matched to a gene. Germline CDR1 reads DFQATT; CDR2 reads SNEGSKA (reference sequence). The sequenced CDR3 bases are TGCAGTGCTAGAGATCGGGACAGGGGACTAAACTATGGC. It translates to CSARDRDRGLNYG. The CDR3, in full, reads CSARDRDRGLNYGYTF.

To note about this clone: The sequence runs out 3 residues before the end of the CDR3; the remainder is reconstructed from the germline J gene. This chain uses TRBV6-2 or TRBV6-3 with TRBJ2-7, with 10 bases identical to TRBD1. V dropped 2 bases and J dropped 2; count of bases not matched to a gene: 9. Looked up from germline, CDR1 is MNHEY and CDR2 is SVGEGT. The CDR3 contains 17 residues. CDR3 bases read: TGTGCCAGCAGTTACCCGAACCCGGGACAGGGGACCTACGAG. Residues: CASSYPNPGQGTYE. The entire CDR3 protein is CASSYPNPGQGTYEQYF.

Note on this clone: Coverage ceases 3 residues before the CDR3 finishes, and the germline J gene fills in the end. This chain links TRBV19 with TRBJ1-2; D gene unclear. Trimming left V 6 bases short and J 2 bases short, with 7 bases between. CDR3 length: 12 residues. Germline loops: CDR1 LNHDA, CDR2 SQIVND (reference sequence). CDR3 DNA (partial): TGTGCCAGTAGCCAGGCCAACTATGGC. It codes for CASSQANYG. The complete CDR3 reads CASSQANYGYTF.

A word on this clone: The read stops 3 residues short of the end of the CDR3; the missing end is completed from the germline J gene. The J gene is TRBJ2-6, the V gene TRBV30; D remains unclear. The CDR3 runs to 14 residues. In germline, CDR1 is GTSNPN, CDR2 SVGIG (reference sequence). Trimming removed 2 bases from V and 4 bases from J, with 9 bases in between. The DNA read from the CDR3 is TGTGCCTGGAGTATCGGGTACGGGGCCAACGTC. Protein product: CAWSIGYGANV. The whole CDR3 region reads CAWSIGYGANVLTF.

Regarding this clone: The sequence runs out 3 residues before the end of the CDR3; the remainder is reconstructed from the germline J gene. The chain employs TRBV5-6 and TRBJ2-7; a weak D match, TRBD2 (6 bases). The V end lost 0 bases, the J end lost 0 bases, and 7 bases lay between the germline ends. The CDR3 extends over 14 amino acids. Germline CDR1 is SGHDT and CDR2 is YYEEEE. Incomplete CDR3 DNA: TGTGCCAGCAGCTTGGGCGGGGACTCCTACGAG. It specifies CASSLGGDSYE. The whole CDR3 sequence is CASSLGGDSYEQYF.

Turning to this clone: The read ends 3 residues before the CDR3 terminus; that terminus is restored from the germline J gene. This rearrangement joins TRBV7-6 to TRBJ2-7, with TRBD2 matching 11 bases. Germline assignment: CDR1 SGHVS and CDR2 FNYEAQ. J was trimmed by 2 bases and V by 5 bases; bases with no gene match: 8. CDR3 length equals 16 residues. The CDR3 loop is CASSPLTSGAAYEQYF. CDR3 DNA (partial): TGTGCCAGCAGCCCGTTGACTAGCGGGGCTGCCTACGAG.